This entry is about one TCR beta chain. In germline, CDR1 is GTSNPN, CDR2 SVGIG (reference sequence). Trimming removed 0 bases from V and 0 bases from J; junction bases left unmatched: 6. The length of the CDR3 is 16 residues. The data stem from a study of blood T cell repertoires in COVID-19. About the study: PBMCs, B-cell-depleted T cells, or T cells were the source of the cDNA or gDNA that made up the material.

The authors' processing: Amplification from reference gene primers served as the basis for estimated nucleated cell counts. Sequenced by immunoSEQ multiplex PCR; TCRdb stores in-frame clones only, minus some. The D gene and trimming were derived from the DNA, and the V and J assignments and clone size from that table. The table has 200,000 to 300,000 clones, roughly 90% seen once; the top ten hold about 0.64%. The receptor was derived from a human donor in a cohort sampled during active COVID-19. The specimen was peripheral blood. This chain links TRBV30 with TRBJ2-3, with 7 nucleotides matching TRBD2. The CDR3 DNA is TGTGCCTGGAGTGTCTCACTAGCGCCCAGCACAGATACGCAGTATTTT. Protein sequence: CAWSVSLAPSTDTQYF.